This TCR beta chain was sequenced for a study of beta chain features in type 1 diabetes. General observations from the study: The study found moderately but significantly shorter TCRB CDR3s in all four CD4+ subsets of Type 1 diabetes patients. A definitive answer on HLA type influencing TCRB rearrangement was not reached here.

Germline V CDR1 and CDR2: SEHNR, FQNEAQ (reference sequence). Trimming cost V 4 bases and J 6 bases, with 10 bases left between them. This CDR3 region has 13 residues. The investigators reverse transcribed all of the isolated RNA, so they sequenced expressed TCRB transcripts. Clones were sequenced by immunoSEQ multiplex PCR, and TCRdb holds only the in-frame ones, with some missing. Among around 690,000 clones listed, roughly 12% were seen once. This clone has a handful of counts. The antigen remains undetermined. The specimen was naive CD4+ T cells from blood. This sequence was found in a man aged 25-45 years with type 1 diabetes. V is TRBV7-9 and J is TRBJ2-1; the D gene is possibly TRBD1 (6 bases). The CDR3 loop reads CASSSTGFNEQFF. CDR3 sequence (DNA): TGTGCCAGCAGCTCTACAGGGTTCAATGAGCAGTTCTTC.